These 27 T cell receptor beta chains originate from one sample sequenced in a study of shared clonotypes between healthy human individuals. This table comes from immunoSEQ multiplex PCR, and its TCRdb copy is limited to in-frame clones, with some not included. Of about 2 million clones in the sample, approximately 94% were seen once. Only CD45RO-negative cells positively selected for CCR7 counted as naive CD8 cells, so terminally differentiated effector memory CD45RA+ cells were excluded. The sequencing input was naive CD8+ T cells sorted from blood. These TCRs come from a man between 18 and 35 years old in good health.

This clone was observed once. As DNA, the CDR3 is TGTGCCAGCAGCCCCCCCAGCAGCGGGGCAGGGGGGTACGAGCAGTACTTC. Translation gives CASSPPSSGAGGYEQYF. V and J are TRBV7-8 and TRBJ2-7; TRBD1 or TRBD2 may be the D gene (7 bases each). The CDR3 has 17 amino acids. Trimming stripped 5 bases from V and 4 bases from J, with 24 bases between. Germline loops: CDR1 SGHVS, CDR2 FQNEAQ.

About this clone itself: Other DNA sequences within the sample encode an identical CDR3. The CDR3 DNA sequence: TGTGCCAGCAGTTTCGTAGCGGGAGTTTCCTACAATGAGCAGTTCTTC. The encoded protein is CASSFVAGVSYNEQFF. The J gene is TRBJ2-1, the V gene TRBV27; 9 bases match TRBD2. In germline, CDR1 is MNHEY, CDR2 SMNVEV (reference sequence). The CDR3 length is 16 residues. V gave up 3 bases and J gave up 1 base; unmatched junction bases: 4.

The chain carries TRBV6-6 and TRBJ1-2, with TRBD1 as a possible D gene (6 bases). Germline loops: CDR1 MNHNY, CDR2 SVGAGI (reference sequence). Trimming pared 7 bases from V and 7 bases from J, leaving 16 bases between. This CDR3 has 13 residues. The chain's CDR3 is CASTIAGAAGYTF. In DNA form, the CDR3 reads TGTGCCAGCACAATAGCGGGGGCCGCTGGCTACACCTTC.

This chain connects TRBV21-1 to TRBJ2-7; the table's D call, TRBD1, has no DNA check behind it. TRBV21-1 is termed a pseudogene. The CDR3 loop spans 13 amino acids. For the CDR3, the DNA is TGTGCCAGCAAGGACAGCCCGAACTACGAGCAGTACTTC. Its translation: CASKDSPNYEQYF.

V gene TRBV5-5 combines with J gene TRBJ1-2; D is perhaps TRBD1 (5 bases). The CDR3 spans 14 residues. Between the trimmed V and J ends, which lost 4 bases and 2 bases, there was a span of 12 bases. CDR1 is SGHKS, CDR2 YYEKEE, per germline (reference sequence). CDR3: CASSRDGINYGYTF. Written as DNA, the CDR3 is TGTGCCAGCAGCCGGGACGGCATAAACTATGGCTACACCTTC.

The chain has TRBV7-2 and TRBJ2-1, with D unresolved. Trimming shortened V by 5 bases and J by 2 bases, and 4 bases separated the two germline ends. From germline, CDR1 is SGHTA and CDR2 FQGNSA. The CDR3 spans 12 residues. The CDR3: CASSEPYNEQFF. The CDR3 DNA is TGTGCCAGCAGCGAACCCTACAATGAGCAGTTCTTC.

The CDR3 coding sequence is TGTGCCAGCAGTGCCCTGGCTGAAGCTTTCTTT. As protein: CASSALAEAFF. The chain carries TRBV6-6 and TRBJ1-1, with unresolved D. Germline CDR1 is MNHNY and CDR2 is SVGAGI (reference sequence). This CDR3 comprises 11 residues. V lost 5 bases and J lost 6, with 7 bases in between.

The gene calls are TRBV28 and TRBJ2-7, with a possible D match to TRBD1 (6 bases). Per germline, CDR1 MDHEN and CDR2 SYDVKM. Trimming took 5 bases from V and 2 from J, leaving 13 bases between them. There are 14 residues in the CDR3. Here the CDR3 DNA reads TGTGCCAGCAGTAAACAGGGTTACACCTACGAGCAGTACTTC. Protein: CASSKQGYTYEQYF.

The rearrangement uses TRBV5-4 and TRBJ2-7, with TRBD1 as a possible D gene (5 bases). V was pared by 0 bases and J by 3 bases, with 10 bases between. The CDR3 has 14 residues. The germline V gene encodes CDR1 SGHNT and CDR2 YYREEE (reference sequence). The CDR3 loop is CASSLERQRYEQYF. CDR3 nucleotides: TGTGCCAGCAGCTTGGAGCGACAGCGCTACGAGCAGTACTTC.

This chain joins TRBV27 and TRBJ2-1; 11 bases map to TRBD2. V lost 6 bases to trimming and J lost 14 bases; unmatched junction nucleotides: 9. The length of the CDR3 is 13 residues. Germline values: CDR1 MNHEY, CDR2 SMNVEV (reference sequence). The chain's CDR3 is CASRWTSGHGEFF. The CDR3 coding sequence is TGTGCCAGCAGGTGGACTAGCGGGCACGGGGAGTTCTTC.

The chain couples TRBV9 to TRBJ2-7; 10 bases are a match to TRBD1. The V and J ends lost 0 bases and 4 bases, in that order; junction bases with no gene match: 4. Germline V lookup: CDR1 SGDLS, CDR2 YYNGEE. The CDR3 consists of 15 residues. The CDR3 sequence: CASSVEGQGQYEQYF. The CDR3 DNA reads TGTGCCAGCAGCGTAGAGGGACAGGGGCAATACGAGCAGTACTTC.

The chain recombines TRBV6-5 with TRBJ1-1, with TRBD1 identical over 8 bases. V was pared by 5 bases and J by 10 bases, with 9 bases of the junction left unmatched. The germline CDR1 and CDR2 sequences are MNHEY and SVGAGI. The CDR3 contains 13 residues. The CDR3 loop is CASSPAPDRGAFF. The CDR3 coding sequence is TGTGCCAGCAGTCCCGCCCCCGACAGGGGAGCTTTCTTT.

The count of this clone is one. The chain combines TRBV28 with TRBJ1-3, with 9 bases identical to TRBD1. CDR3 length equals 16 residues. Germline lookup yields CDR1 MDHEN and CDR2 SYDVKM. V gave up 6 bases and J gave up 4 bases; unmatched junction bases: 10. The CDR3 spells CASRAPGQGFGNTIYF. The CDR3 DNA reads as TGTGCCAGCAGGGCGCCGGGACAGGGTTTCGGAAACACCATATATTTT.

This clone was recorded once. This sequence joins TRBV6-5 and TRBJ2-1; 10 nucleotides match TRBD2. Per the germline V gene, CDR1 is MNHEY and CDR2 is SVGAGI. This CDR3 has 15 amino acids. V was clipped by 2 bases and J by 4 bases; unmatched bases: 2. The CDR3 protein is CASSYGTSVYNEQFF. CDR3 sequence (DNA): TGTGCCAGCAGTTACGGGACTAGCGTATACAATGAGCAGTTCTTC.

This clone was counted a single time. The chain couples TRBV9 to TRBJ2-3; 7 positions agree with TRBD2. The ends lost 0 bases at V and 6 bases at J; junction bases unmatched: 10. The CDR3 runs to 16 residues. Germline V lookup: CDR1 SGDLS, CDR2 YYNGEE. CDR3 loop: CASSVATSSWSDTQYF. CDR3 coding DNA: TGTGCCAGCAGCGTAGCGACTAGCTCTTGGTCGGATACGCAGTATTTT.

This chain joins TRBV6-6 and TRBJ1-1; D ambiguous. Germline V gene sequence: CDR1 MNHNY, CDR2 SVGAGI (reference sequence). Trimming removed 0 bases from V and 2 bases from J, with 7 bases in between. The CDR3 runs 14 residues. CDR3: CASSYSERNTEAFF. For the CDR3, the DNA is TGTGCCAGCAGTTACTCGGAGAGAAACACTGAAGCTTTCTTT.

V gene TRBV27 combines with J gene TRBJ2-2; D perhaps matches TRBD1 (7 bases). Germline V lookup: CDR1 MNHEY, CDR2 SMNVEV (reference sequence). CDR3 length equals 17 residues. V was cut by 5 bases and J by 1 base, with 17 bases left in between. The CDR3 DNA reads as TGTGCCAGCAGTCTCGACAGGGCTAGCGAGAACACCGGGGAGCTGTTTTTT. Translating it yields CASSLDRASENTGELFF.

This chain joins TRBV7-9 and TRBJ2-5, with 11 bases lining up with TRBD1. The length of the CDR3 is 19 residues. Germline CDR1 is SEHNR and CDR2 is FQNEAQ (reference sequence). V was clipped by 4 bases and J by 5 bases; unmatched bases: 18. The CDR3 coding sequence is TGTGCCAGCAGCTCCACAACGGACAGGGGGCATCAAATGCGGGAGACCCAGTACTTC. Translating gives CASSSTTDRGHQMRETQYF.

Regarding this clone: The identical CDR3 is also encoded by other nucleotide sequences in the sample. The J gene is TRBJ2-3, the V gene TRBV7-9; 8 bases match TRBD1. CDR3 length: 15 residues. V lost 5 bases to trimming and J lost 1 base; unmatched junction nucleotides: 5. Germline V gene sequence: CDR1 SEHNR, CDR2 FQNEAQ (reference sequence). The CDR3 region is CASSLGQGGTDTQYF. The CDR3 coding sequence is TGTGCCAGCAGCCTCGGACAGGGTGGCACAGATACGCAGTATTTT.

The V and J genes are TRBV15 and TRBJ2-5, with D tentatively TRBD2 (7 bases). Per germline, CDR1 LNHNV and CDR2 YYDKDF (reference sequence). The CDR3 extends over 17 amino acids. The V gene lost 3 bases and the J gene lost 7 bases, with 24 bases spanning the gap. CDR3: CATSSLGGGLVDGTQYF. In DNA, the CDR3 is TGTGCCACCAGCAGTCTAGGGGGAGGACTAGTGGATGGGACCCAGTACTTC.

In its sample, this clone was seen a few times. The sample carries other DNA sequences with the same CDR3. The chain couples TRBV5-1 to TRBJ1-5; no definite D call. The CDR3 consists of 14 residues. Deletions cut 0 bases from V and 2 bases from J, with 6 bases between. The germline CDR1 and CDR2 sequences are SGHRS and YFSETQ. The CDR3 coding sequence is TGCGCCAGCAGCTTGGAGGGCGGCAATCAGCCCCAGCATTTT. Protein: CASSLEGGNQPQHF. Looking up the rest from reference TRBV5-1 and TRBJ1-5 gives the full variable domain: KAGVTQTPRYLIKTRGQQVTLSCSPISGHRSVSWYQQTPGQGLQFLFEYFSETQRNKGNFPGRFSGRQFSNSRSEMNVSTLELGDSALYLCASSLEGGNQPQHFGDGTRLSIL.

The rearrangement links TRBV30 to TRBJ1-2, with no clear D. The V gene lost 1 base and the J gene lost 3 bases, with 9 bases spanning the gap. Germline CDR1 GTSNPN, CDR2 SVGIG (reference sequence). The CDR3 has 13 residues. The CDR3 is CAWSDGGYYGYTF. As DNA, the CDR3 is TGTGCCTGGAGTGACGGCGGCTACTATGGCTACACCTTC. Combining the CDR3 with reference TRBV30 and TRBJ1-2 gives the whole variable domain SQTIHQWPATLVQPVGSPLSLECTVEGTSNPNLYWYRQAAGRGLQLLFYSVGIGQISSEVPQNLSASRPQDRQFILSSKKLLLSDSGFYLCAWSDGGYYGYTFGSGTRLTVV.

CDR3 residues: CASSLARSGYFEAFF. The DNA for the CDR3 is TGTGCCAGCAGCTTAGCGCGGTCAGGGTATTTTGAAGCTTTCTTT. The chain carries TRBV7-9 and TRBJ1-1; TRBD1 is a possible D gene (5 bases). Trimming left V 0 bases short and J 7 bases short, with 15 bases between. Per the germline V gene, CDR1 is SEHNR and CDR2 is FQNEAQ (reference sequence). There are 15 residues in the CDR3. Full variable domain (outside the CDR3, taken from reference TRBV7-9 and TRBJ1-1): DTGVSQNPRHKITKRGQNVTFRCDPISEHNRLYWYRQTLGQGPEFLTYFQNEAQLEKSRLLSDRFSAERPKGSFSTLEIQRTEQGDSAMYLCASSLARSGYFEAFFGQGTRLTVV.

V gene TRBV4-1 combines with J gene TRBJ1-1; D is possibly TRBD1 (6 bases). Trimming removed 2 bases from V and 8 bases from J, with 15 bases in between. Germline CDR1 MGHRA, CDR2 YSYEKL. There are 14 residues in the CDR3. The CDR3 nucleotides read TGCGCCAGCAGCCAACCAATAACAGGGTCCGAAGCTTTCTTT. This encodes CASSQPITGSEAFF.

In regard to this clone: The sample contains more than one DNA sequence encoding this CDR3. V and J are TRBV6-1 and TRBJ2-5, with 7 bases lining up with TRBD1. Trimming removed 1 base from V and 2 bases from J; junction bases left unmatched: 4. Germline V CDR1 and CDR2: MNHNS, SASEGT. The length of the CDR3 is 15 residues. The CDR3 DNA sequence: TGTGCCAGCAGTGAAGACAGGGGTCTACAAGAGACCCAGTACTTC. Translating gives CASSEDRGLQETQYF.

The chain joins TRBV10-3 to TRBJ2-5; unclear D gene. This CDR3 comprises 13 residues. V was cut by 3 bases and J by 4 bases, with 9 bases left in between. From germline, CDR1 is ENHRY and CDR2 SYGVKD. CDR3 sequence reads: CAISEPQRETQYF. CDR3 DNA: TGTGCCATCAGTGAACCACAGAGAGAGACCCAGTACTTC.

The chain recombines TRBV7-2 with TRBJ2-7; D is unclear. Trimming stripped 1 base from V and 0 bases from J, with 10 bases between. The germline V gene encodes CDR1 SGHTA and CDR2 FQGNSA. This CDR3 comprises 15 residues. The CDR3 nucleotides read TGTGCCAGCAGCTTAGGGCACCTGAACTCCTACGAGCAGTACTTC. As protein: CASSLGHLNSYEQYF.